One sample yielded the 18 T cell receptor beta chains listed below, sequenced in a study of technical replicates of blood from several donors. Clones were read by immunoSEQ multiplex PCR, and TCRdb kept only the in-frame ones, dropping some. The sample lists roughly 93,000 clones; approximately 95% were seen once. Sequenced: T cells isolated from PBMCs. These receptors all come from a human donor in good health.

Concerning this clone: Distinct nucleotide sequences in the sample also encode this CDR3. The chain is built from TRBV5-1 and TRBJ2-7; 13 bases are a match to TRBD2. The CDR3 contains 15 residues. After removal of 4 bases from V and 1 base from J, the junction contained 2 bases not matched to a gene. Germline CDR1 reads SGHRS; CDR2 reads YFSETQ. The CDR3 loop is CASSVGLAGSYEQYF. The DNA for the CDR3 is TGCGCCAGCAGCGTGGGACTAGCGGGATCCTACGAGCAGTACTTC. The entire variable domain, with the rest obtained from reference TRBV5-1 and TRBJ2-7, is as follows: KAGVTQTPRYLIKTRGQQVTLSCSPISGHRSVSWYQQTPGQGLQFLFEYFSETQRNKGNFPGRFSGRQFSNSRSEMNVSTLELGDSALYLCASSVGLAGSYEQYFGPGTRLTVT.

The chain combines TRBV28 with TRBJ2-1; 10 nucleotides align to TRBD1. J gave up 10 bases and V 4 bases, and 7 bases lay outside the gene matches. Germline V CDR1 and CDR2: MDHEN, SYDVKM. This CDR3 has 14 amino acids. The CDR3 loop reads CASSSTGTGEEQFF. CDR3 DNA: TGTGCCAGCAGTTCGACCGGGACAGGGGAAGAGCAGTTCTTC. The full variable domain, rest sourced from reference TRBV28 and TRBJ2-1, is DVKVTQSSRYLVKRTGEKVFLECVQDMDHENMFWYRQDPGLGLRLIYFSYDVKMKEKGDIPEGYSVSREKKERFSLILESASTNQTSMYLCASSSTGTGEEQFFGPGTRLTVL.

The chain carries TRBV5-4 and TRBJ2-3; 7 nucleotides match TRBD1. Germline V gene data show CDR1 as SGHNT and CDR2 as YYREEE (reference sequence). The CDR3 loop spans 14 amino acids. V shed 4 bases, J shed 4 bases, and the junction held 6 bases outside the gene matches. Written as DNA, the CDR3 is TGTGCCAGCAGCCCAGACAGGGTTTCAGATACGCAGTATTTT. Translation: CASSPDRVSDTQYF. The full variable domain, rest sourced from reference TRBV5-4 and TRBJ2-3, is ETGVTQSPTHLIKTRGQQVTLRCSSQSGHNTVSWYQQALGQGPQFIFQYYREEENGRGNFPPRFSGLQFPNYSSELNVNALELDDSALYLCASSPDRVSDTQYFGPGTRLTVL.

The J gene is TRBJ1-1, the V gene TRBV10-1; the D is unclear. The CDR3 runs to 13 residues. The ends were cut back, 2 bases at V and 4 bases at J, with 8 bases in the middle. Germline values: CDR1 WNHNN, CDR2 SYGVQD (reference sequence). In DNA, the CDR3 is TGCGCCAGCAGTGAGAGAGGTGGCACTGAAGCTTTCTTT. Protein product: CASSERGGTEAFF.

This chain links TRBV28 with TRBJ1-5; possible D gene TRBD1, 6 bases. This CDR3 region has 14 residues. From germline, CDR1 is MDHEN and CDR2 SYDVKM. The V end lost 6 bases, the J end lost 5 bases, and 14 bases lay between the germline ends. The CDR3 sequence is CASSETGADQPQHF. The CDR3 coding sequence is TGTGCCAGCAGCGAGACAGGAGCTGATCAGCCCCAGCATTTT.

The chain is built from TRBV4-1 and TRBJ1-2, with D uncertain. CDR3 length: 16 amino acids. Germline CDR1 and CDR2: MGHRA and YSYEKL. Trimming removed 4 bases at V and 3 bases at J, with 18 bases between. The chain's CDR3 is CASSLGDPGVHYGYTF. The CDR3 bases are TGCGCCAGCAGCCTGGGAGACCCCGGGGTTCACTATGGCTACACCTTC.

The chain combines TRBV7-3 with TRBJ2-1; 7 positions agree with TRBD1. The length of the CDR3 is 15 residues. With 5 bases clipped from V and 6 bases from J, the junction kept 10 bases outside the gene matches. CDR1 and CDR2 from the germline V gene are SGHTA and FQGTGA. The CDR3 sequence is CASSPTTGLSNEQFF. The CDR3 DNA reads TGTGCCAGCAGCCCGACGACAGGGCTCTCCAATGAGCAGTTCTTC.

The CDR3 coding sequence is TGTGCCAGCAGTTTATCAGGTGGGGGGAGCGGGAGGGCACGGGGTGAGCAGTTCTTC. It yields the protein CASSLSGGGSGRARGEQFF. The chain carries TRBV27 and TRBJ2-1; 10 nucleotides align to TRBD2. The CDR3 runs 19 residues. In germline, CDR1 is MNHEY, CDR2 SMNVEV (reference sequence). With V trimmed by 0 bases and J by 9 bases, 17 bases remained unmatched.

V gene TRBV7-7 combines with J gene TRBJ2-4; possible D gene TRBD1, 7 bases. In germline, CDR1 is SSHAT, CDR2 FNYEAQ (reference sequence). V was shortened by 4 bases and J by 0 bases, with 22 bases between the two germline ends. The CDR3 covers 19 residues. The CDR3 DNA reads TGTGCCAGCAGCTCCGTACTTAGGGGGGACAGCTTAGCCAAAAACATTCAGTACTTC. Amino acids: CASSSVLRGDSLAKNIQYF.

This chain uses TRBV20-1 with TRBJ1-2, with D unresolved. The CDR3 contains 9 residues. Germline V lookup: CDR1 DFQATT, CDR2 SNEGSKA (reference sequence). Between the trimmed V and J ends, which lost 5 bases and 5 bases, there was a span of 3 bases. DNA of the CDR3: TGCAGTGCTCCTTATGGCTACACCTTC. It specifies CSAPYGYTF.

The V and J genes are TRBV19 and TRBJ1-1; TRBD1 matches 8 bases. The CDR3 consists of 14 residues. Germline V gene lookup returns CDR1 LNHDA and CDR2 SQIVND (reference sequence). The V gene end was trimmed by 0 bases and the J gene end by 3 bases; junction bases not matched to a gene: 0. The CDR3 region has the DNA TGTGCCAGTAGTATAGACAGGGGGCACACTGAAGCTTTCTTT. Translating gives CASSIDRGHTEAFF.

The chain is built from TRBV10-2 and TRBJ2-7; 12 bases map to TRBD2. Unmatched junction bases numbered 3, after V lost 4 bases and J lost 5 bases. Per the germline V gene, CDR1 is WSHSY and CDR2 is SAAADI. This CDR3 spans 14 amino acids. As DNA, the CDR3 is TGCGCCAGCAGTGCGCTAGCGGGAGGGCACGAGCAGTACTTC. Translating it yields CASSALAGGHEQYF.

The genes are TRBV28 and TRBJ2-7, with D possibly TRBD1 on 6 matching bases. V lost 2 bases to trimming and J lost 7 bases, with 9 bases between them. Looked up from germline, CDR1 is MDHEN and CDR2 is SYDVKM. The CDR3 consists of 12 residues. DNA for the CDR3: TGTGCCAGCAGTTTAAACAGGGATGAGCAGTACTTC. The encoded protein is CASSLNRDEQYF.

The genes are TRBV2 and TRBJ2-1; D gene ambiguous. The germline CDR1 and CDR2 sequences are SNHLY and FYNNEI. The CDR3 length is 13 residues. The V and J ends lost 4 bases and 6 bases respectively, with 10 bases between them. CDR3 amino acids: CASSGTPGNEQFF. CDR3 nucleotides: TGTGCCAGCAGTGGTACACCTGGCAATGAGCAGTTCTTC.

The J gene is TRBJ1-1, the V gene TRBV21-1. TRBV21-1 counts as a pseudogene. The CDR3 has 14 amino acids. CDR3 residues: CASSKVEVNTEAFF. CDR3 in DNA: TGTGCCAGCAGCAAAGTTGAGGTGAACACTGAAGCTTTCTTT.

As DNA, the CDR3 is TGTGTCTCAGTGCAGGGTGATACAGATACGCAGTATTTT. Amino acid sequence: CVSVQGDTDTQYF. The chain combines TRBV7-9 with TRBJ2-3; maybe TRBD1 (5 bases). The length of the CDR3 is 13 residues. In germline, CDR1 is SEHNR, CDR2 FQNEAQ (reference sequence).

The chain carries TRBV5-4 and TRBJ1-5; D call uncertain. The V end lost 0 bases, the J end lost 0 bases, and 7 bases lay between the germline ends. This CDR3 contains 15 residues. The germline gives CDR1 SGHNT, CDR2 YYREEE (reference sequence). The CDR3 region is CASSLDGDSNQPQHF. In DNA form, the CDR3 reads TGTGCCAGCAGCTTGGATGGAGATAGCAATCAGCCCCAGCATTTT.

The genes are TRBV4-2 and TRBJ2-7; 9 bases fit TRBD1. The V gene end was trimmed by 4 bases and the J gene end by 3 bases; junction bases not matched to a gene: 4. In germline, CDR1 is LGHNA, CDR2 YNFKEQ. The CDR3 contains 14 residues. The CDR3 DNA reads as TGTGCCAGCAGCCCGGGACAGGGCATCTACGAGCAGTACTTC. Its protein is CASSPGQGIYEQYF.